The TCR beta chain under discussion was sequenced for a study of blood T cell repertoires in COVID-19. About the study: Samples of COVID-19 (acute and convalescent) were obtained from the United States, Italy and Spain.

Cohorts were assigned according to the clinical history that participants reported. The method was immunoSEQ multiplex PCR; TCRdb's version includes in-frame clones alone and lacks a portion of them. The table records 200,000 to 300,000 clones, 70% to 90% of them present only once. CDR1 is LGHNT and CDR2 is FRNRAP in the germline V gene. The V end was cut by 5 bases, the J end by 5 bases, with 15 bases between. CDR3 length equals 14 residues. The TCR was taken from a woman between 40 and 50 years old with acute COVID-19. The chain couples TRBV12-5 to TRBJ1-2; tentative D call: TRBD1 (5 bases). Sequencing was carried out using PBMCs or T cells enriched from blood (not recorded which). The CDR3 DNA follows: TGTGCTAGTGGTCCTTCGGGGGGAGGGTATGGCTACACCTTC. Protein: CASGPSGGGYGYTF.